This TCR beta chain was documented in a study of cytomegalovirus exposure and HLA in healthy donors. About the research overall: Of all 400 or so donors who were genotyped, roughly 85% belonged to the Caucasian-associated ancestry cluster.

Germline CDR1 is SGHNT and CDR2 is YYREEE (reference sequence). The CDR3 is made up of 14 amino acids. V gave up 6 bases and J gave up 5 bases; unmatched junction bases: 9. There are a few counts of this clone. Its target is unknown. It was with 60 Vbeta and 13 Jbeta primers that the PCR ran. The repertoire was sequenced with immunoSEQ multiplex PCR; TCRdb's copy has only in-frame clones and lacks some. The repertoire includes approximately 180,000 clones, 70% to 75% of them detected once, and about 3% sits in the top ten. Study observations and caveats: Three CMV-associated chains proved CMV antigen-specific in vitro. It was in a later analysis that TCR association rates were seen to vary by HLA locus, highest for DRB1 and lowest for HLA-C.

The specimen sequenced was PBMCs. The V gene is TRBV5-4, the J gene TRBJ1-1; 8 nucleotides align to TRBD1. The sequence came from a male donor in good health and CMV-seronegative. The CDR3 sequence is CASIGRDRWTEAFF. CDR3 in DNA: TGTGCCAGCATCGGGCGGGACAGGTGGACTGAAGCTTTCTTT.